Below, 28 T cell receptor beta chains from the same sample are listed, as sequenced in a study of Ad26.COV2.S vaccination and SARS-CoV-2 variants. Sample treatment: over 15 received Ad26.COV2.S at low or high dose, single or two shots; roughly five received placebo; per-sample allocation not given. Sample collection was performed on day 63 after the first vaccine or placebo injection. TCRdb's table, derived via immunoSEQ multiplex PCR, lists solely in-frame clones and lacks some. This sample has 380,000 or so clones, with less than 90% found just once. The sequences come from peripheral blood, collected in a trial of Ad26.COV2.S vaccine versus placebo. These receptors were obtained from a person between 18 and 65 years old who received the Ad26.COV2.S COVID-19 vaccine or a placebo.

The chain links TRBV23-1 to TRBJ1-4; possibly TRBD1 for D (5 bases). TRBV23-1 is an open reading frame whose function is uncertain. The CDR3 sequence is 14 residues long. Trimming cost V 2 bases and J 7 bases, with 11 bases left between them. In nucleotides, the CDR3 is TGCGCCAGCAGTCAAGCCAGGGAAGGTGAAAAACTGTTTTTT. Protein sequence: CASSQAREGEKLFF.

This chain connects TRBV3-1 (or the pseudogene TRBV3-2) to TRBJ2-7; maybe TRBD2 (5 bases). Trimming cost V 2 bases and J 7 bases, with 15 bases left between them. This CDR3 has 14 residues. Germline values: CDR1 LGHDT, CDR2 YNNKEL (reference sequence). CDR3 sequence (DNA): TGTGCCAGCAGCCAACTCTCGGGATCGGGGGAGCAGTACTTC. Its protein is CASSQLSGSGEQYF.

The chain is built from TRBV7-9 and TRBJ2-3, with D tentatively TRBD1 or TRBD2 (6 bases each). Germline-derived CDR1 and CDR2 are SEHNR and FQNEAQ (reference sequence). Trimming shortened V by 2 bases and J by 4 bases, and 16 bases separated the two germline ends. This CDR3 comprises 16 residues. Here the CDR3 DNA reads TGTGCCAGCAGCTTATGGGCGTGGGGGGCACCAGATACGCAGTATTTT. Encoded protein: CASSLWAWGAPDTQYF.

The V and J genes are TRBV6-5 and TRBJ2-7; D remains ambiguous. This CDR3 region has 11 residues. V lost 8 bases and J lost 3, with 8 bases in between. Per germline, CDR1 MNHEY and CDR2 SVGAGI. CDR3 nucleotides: TGTGCCAGCGCTCAAAGCTACGAGCAGTACTTC. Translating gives CASAQSYEQYF.

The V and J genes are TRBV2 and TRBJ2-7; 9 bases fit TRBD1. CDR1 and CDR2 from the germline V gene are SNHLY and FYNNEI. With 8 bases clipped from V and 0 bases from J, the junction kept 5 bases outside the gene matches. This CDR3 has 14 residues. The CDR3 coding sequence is TGTGCCAGCGCTCCGGGACAGGGCTCCTACGAGCAGTACTTC. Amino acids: CASAPGQGSYEQYF. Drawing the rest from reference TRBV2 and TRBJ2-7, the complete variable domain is EPEVTQTPSHQVTQMGQEVILRCVPISNHLYFYWYRQILGQKVEFLVSFYNNEISEKSEIFDDQFSVERPDGSNFTLKIRSTKLEDSAMYFCASAPGQGSYEQYFGPGTRLTVT.

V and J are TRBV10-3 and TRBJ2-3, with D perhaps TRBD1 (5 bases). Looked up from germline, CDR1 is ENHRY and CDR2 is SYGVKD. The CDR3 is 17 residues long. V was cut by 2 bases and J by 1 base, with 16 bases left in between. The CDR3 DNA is TGTGCCATCAGTGAGCCCAACCGACAGTCCCGCACAGATACGCAGTATTTT. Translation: CAISEPNRQSRTDTQYF.

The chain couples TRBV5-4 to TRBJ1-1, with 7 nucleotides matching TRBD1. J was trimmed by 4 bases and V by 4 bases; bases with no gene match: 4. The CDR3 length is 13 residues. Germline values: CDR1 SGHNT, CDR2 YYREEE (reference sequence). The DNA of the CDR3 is TGTGCCAGCAGCCAACCAGGGGGCACTGAAGCTTTCTTT. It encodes CASSQPGGTEAFF.

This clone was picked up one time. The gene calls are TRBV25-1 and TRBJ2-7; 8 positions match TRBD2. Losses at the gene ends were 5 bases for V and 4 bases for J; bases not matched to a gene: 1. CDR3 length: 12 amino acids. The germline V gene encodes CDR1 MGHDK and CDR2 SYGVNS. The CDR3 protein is CASSPSGYEQYF. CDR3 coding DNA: TGTGCCAGCAGTCCTAGCGGGTACGAGCAGTACTTC.

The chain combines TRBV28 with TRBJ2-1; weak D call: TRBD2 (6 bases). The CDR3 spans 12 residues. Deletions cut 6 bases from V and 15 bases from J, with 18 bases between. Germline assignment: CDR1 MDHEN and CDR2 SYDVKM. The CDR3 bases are TGTGCCAGCAGGGGGAGAGGGCTAGCGATGTTCTTC. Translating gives CASRGRGLAMFF.

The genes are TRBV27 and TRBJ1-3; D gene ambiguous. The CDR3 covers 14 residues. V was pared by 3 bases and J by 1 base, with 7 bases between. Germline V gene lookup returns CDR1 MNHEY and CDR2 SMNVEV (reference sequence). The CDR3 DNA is TGTGCCAGCAGTTTTGCCGGGTCTGGAAACACCATATATTTT. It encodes CASSFAGSGNTIYF.

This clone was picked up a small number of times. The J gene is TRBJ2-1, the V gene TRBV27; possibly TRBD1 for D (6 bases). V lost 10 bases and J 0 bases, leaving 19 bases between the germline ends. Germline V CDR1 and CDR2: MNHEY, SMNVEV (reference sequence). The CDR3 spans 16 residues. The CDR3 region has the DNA TGTGCCACCAAAGAGCAGGGGCACTACTCCTACAATGAGCAGTTCTTC. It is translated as CATKEQGHYSYNEQFF.

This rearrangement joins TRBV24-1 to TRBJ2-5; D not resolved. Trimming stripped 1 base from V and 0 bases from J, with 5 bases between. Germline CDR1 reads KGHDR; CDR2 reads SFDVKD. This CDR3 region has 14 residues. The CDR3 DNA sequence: TGTGCCACCAGTGATTTCCCACACCAAGAGACCCAGTACTTC. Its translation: CATSDFPHQETQYF.

The CDR3 loop reads CATALTGGNTIYF. CDR3 DNA: TGTGCCACCGCCCTCACGGGGGGAAACACCATATATTTT. V is TRBV6-5 and J is TRBJ1-3; no definite D call. From germline, CDR1 is MNHEY and CDR2 SVGAGI. The ends were cut back, 10 bases at V and 4 bases at J, with 14 bases in the middle. There are 13 residues in the CDR3.

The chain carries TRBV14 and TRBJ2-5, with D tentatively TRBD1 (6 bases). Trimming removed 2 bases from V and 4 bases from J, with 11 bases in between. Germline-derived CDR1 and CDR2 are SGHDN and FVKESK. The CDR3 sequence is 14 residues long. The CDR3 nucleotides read TGTGCCAGCAGCCAAAGTTGGGACATAGAGACCCAGTACTTC. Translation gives CASSQSWDIETQYF.

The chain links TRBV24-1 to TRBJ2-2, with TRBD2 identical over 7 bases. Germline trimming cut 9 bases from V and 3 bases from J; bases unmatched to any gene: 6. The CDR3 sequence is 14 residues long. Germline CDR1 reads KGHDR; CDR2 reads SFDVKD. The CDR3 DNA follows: TGTGCCACCGGTGCTAGCGGATACACCGGGGAGCTGTTTTTT. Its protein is CATGASGYTGELFF.

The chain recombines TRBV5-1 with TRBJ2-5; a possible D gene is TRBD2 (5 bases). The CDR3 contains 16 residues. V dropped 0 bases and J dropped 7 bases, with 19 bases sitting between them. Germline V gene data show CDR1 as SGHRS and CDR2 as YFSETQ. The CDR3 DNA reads TGCGCCAGCAGCTTGGCGCCCGGGAACGCGGTAGCGACCCAGTACTTC. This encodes CASSLAPGNAVATQYF.

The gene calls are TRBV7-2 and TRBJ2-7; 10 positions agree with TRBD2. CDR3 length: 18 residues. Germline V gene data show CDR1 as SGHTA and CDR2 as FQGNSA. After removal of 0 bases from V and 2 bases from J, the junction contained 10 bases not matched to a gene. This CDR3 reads CASSLARTSGRSTYEQYF. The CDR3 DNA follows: TGTGCCAGCAGCTTAGCTCGGACTAGCGGACGCTCCACCTACGAGCAGTACTTC.

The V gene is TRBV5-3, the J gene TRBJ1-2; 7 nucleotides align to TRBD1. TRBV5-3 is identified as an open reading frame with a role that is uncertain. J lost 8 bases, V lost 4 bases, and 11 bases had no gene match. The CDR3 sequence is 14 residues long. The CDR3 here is CARSTGTAGWGYTF. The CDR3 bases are TGTGCCAGAAGCACTGGGACAGCCGGTTGGGGCTACACCTTC.

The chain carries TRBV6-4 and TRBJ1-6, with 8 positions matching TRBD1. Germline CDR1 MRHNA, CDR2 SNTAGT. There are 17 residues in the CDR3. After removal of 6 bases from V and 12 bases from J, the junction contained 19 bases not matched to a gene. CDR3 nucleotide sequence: TGTGCCAGCAGGACCTCAAAAATGACAGGGGAAAAAGGACCCCTCCACTTT. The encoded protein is CASRTSKMTGEKGPLHF.

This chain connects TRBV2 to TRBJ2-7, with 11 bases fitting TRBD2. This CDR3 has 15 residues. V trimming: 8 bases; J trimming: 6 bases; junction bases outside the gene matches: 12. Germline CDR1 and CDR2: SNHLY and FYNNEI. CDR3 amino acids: CASGGSGGAFSEQYF. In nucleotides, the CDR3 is TGTGCCAGCGGAGGTAGCGGGGGGGCATTTTCCGAGCAGTACTTC.

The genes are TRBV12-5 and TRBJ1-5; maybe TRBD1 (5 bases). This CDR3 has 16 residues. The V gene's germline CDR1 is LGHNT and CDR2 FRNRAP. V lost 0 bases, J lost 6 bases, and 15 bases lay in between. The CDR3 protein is CASGLVPGGRRQPQHF. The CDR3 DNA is TGTGCTAGTGGTTTGGTACCTGGGGGAAGGCGTCAGCCCCAGCATTTT.

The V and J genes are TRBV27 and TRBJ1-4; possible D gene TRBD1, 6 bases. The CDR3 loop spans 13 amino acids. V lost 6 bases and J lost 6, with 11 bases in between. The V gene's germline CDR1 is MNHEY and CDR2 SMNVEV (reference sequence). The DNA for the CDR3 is TGTGCCAGCAGGGGTCAGGGGCATGAAAAACTGTTTTTT. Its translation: CASRGQGHEKLFF.

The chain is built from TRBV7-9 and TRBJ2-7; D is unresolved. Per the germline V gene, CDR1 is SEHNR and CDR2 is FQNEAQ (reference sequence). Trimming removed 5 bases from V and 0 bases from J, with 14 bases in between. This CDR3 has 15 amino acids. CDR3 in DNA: TGTGCCAGCAGCCCCAGTCACCTGAGCTCCTACGAGCAGTACTTC. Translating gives CASSPSHLSSYEQYF.

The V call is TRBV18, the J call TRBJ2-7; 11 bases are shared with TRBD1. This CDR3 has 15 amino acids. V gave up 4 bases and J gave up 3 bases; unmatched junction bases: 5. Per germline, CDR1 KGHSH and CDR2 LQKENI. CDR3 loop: CASSQSGTGGYEQYF. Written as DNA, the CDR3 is TGTGCCAGCTCACAATCCGGGACAGGGGGCTACGAGCAGTACTTC.

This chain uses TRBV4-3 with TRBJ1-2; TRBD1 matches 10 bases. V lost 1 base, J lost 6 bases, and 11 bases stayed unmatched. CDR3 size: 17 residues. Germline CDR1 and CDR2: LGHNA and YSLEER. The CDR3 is CASSQGRYLTGGHGYTF. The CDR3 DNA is TGCGCCAGCAGCCAAGGTCGTTACTTGACAGGGGGCCATGGCTACACCTTC.

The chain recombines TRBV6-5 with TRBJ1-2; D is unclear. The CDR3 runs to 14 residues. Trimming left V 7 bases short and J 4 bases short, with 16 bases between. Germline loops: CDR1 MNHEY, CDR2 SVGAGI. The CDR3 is CASTRNPEGYGYTF. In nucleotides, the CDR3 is TGTGCCAGCACTAGAAACCCGGAGGGCTATGGCTACACCTTC.

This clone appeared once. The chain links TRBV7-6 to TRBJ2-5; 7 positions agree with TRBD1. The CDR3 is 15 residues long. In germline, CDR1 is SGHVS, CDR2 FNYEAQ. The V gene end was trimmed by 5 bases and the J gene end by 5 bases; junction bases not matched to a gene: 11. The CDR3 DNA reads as TGTGCCAGCAGCAAGACAGGGTTGCAGGGGGAGACCCAGTACTTC. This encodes CASSKTGLQGETQYF.

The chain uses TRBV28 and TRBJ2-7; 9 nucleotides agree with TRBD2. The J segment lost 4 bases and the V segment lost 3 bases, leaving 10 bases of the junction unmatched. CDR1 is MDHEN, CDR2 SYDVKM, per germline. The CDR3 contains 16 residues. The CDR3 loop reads CASSLTAGGKFYEQYF. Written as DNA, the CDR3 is TGTGCCAGCAGTTTGACGGCGGGGGGGAAATTTTACGAGCAGTACTTC.